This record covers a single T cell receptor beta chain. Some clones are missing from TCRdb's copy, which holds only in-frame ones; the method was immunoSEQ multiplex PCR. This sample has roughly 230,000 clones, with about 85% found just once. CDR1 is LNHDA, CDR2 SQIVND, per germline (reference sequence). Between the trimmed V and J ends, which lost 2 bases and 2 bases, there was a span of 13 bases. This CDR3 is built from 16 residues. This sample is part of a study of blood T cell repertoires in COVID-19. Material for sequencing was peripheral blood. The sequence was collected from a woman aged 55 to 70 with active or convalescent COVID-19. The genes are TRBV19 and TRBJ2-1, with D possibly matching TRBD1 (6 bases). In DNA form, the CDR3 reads TGTGCCAGTAGTATAAAACAGGGTCCTCCCTACAATGAGCAGTTCTTC. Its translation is CASSIKQGPPYNEQFF.